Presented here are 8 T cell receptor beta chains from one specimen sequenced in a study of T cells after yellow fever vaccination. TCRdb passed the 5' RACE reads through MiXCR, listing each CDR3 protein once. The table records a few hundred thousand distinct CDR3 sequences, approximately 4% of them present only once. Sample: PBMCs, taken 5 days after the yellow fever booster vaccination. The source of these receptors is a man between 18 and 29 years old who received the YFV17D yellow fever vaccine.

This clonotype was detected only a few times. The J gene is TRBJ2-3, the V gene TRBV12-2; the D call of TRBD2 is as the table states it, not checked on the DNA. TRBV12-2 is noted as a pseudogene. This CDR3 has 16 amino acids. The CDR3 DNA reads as TGTGCAAGTCGCCCAACTAGCGGGGTTGGCACAGATACGCAGTATTTT. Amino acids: CASRPTSGVGTDTQYF.

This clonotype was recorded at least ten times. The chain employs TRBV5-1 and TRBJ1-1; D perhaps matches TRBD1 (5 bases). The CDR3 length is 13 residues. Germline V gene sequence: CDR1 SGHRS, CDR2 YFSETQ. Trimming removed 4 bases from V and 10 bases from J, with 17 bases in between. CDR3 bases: TGCGCCAGCAGCCCTGGGGTCGGGGCAAGAGCTTTCTTT. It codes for CASSPGVGARAFF.

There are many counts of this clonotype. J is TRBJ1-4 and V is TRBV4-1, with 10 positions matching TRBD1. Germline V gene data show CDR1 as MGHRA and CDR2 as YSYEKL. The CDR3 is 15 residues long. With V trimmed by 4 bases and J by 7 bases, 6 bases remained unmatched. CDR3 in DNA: TGCGCCAGCAGCCGCCGACAGGGGGCGAGTGAAAAACTGTTTTTT. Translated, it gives CASSRRQGASEKLFF.

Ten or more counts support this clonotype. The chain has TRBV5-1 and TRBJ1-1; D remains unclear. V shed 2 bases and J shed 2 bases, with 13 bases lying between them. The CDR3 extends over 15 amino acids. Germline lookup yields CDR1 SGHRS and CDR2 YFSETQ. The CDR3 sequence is CASSFRGLGNTEAFF. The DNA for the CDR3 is TGCGCCAGCAGCTTCAGAGGTTTGGGCAACACTGAAGCTTTCTTT.

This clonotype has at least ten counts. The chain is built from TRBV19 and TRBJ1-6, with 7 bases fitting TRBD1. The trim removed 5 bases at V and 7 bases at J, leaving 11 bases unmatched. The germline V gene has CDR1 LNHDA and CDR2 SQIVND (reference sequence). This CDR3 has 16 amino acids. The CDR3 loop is CASSWDSPPNNSPLHF. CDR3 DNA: TGTGCCAGTAGTTGGGACAGCCCGCCGAACAATTCACCCCTCCACTTT.

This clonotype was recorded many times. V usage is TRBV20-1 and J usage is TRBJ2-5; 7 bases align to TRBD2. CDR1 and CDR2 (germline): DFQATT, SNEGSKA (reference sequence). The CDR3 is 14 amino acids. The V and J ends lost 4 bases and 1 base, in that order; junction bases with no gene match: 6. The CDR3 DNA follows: TGCAGTGCTAAGCGGGACTACTCCCAAGAGACCCAGTACTTC. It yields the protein CSAKRDYSQETQYF.

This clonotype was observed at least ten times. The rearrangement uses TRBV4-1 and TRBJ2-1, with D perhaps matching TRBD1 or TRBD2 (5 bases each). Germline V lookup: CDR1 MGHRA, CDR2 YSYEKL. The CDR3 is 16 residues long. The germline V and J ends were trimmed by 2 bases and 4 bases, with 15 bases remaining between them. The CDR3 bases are TGCGCCAGCAGCCAACCAACCCGAGGGGCTTACAATGAGCAGTTCTTC. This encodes CASSQPTRGAYNEQFF.

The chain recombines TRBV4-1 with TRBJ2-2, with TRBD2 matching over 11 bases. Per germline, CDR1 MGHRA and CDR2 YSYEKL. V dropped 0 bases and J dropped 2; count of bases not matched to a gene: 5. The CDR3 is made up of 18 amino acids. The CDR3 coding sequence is TGCGCCAGCAGCCAAGAGGCGACTAGCGGGGATAACACCGGGGAGCTGTTTTTT. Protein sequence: CASSQEATSGDNTGELFF.